The T cell receptor (beta chain) described here comes from a study of cytomegalovirus exposure and HLA in healthy donors. PCR employed 60 Vbeta and 13 Jbeta primers. The table came from immunoSEQ multiplex PCR; TCRdb's copy has only in-frame clones and leaves some out. The repertoire has approximately 140,000 clones, over 75% of them found once; the top ten carry around 1.7%. V shed 4 bases and J shed 5 bases, with 16 bases lying between them. CDR1 is SGHRS and CDR2 is YFSETQ in the germline V gene. The CDR3 runs 14 residues. This chain links TRBV5-1 with TRBJ2-7, with a weak D call TRBD1 (6 bases). This receptor was taken from a boy between 10 and 17 years old in good health and CMV-seronegative. Material: PBMCs. This CDR3 reads CASSKTGCSHEQYF. The CDR3 DNA reads TGCGCCAGCAGCAAGACAGGTTGTAGCCACGAGCAGTACTTC.